This entry describes one T cell receptor beta chain. No antigen is known for it. Germline V gives CDR1 DFQATT, CDR2 SNEGSKA (reference sequence). CDR3 length: 11 amino acids. The data were taken from a study of cytomegalovirus exposure and HLA in healthy donors. As for the study in general: Unique TCR beta sequences numbering some 110 million came from 150 million to 200 million T cells in an earlier analysis.

The PCR ran on 60 Vbeta and 13 Jbeta primers. Clones were read by immunoSEQ multiplex PCR, and TCRdb kept only the in-frame ones, dropping some. The sample has approximately 150,000 clones, 70% to 90% seen once. The study, taken as a whole, reports: Reportedly, cytomegalovirus status was diagnosed with high sensitivity and specificity. Cytomegalovirus association was listed for around 180 TCR beta chains. In a later analysis, V- and J-gene trimming of beta chains associated with a DCLRE1C missense variant, replicated independently.

The sequence came from a woman between 25 and 40 years old in good health and CMV-seropositive. Sequenced material: PBMCs. The V gene is TRBV20-1, the J gene TRBJ1-1; perhaps TRBD1 as D (5 bases). This CDR3 is CTPIRGAEAFF. The CDR3 nucleotides read TGCACCCCCATCCGGGGGGCTGAAGCTTTCTTT.